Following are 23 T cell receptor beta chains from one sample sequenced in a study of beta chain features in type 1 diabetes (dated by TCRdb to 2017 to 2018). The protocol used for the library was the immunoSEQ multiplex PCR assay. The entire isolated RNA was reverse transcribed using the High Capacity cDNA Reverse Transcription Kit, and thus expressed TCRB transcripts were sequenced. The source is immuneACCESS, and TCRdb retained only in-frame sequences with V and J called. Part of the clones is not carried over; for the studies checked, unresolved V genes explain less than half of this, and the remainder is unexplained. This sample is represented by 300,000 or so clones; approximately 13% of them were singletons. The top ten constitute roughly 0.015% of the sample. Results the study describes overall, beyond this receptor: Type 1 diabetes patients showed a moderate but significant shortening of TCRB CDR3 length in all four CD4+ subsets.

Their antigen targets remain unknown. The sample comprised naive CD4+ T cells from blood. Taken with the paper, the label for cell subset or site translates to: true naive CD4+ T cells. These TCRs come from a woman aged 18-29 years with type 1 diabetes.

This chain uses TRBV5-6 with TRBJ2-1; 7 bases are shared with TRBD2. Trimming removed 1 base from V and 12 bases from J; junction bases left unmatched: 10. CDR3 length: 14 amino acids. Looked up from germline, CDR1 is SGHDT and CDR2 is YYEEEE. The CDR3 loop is CASSLTGPTGGQFF. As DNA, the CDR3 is TGTGCCAGCAGCTTGACAGGACCCACGGGGGGGCAGTTCTTC.

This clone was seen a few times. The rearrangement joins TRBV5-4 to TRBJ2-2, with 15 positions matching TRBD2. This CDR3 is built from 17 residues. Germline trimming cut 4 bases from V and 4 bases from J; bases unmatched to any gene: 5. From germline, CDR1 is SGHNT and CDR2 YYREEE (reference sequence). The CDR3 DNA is TGTGCCAGCAGCCCCGGGACTAGCGGGAGGCGCACCGGGGAGCTGTTTTTT. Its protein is CASSPGTSGRRTGELFF.

The CDR3, as DNA: TGTGCCAGCAGCTTAGAGGGGCTCGGTGAGCAGTTCTTC. It yields the protein CASSLEGLGEQFF. V usage is TRBV7-9 and J usage is TRBJ2-1; TRBD1 is a possible D gene (5 bases). Trimming shortened V by 1 base and J by 9 bases, and 10 bases separated the two germline ends. The CDR3 loop spans 13 amino acids. CDR1 SEHNR and CDR2 FQNEAQ come from the germline V gene (reference sequence).

CDR3 loop: CASSILGSQSPYEQYV. The DNA of the CDR3 is TGTGCCAGTAGTATTCTAGGCTCCCAGTCCCCCTACGAGCAGTACGTC. The rearrangement joins TRBV19 to TRBJ2-7; D gene unclear. V lost 3 bases and J lost 2, with 17 bases in between. This CDR3 contains 16 residues. Germline values: CDR1 LNHDA, CDR2 SQIVND (reference sequence).

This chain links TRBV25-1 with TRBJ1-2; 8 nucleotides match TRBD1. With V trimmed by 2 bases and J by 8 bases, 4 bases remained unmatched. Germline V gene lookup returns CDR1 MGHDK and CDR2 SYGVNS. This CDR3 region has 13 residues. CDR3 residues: CASSERAGGGYTF. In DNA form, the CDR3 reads TGTGCCAGCAGTGAACGGGCAGGGGGCGGCTACACCTTC.

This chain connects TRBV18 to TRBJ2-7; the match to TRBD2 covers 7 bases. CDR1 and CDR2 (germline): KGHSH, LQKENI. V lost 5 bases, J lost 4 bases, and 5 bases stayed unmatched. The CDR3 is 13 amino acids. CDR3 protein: CASSTSDQYEQYV. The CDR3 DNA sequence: TGTGCCAGCTCAACTAGCGACCAATACGAGCAGTACGTC.

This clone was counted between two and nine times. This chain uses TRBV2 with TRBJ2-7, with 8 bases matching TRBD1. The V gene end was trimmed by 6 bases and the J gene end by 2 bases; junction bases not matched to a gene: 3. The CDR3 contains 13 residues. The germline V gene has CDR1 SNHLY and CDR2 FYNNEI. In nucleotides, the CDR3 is TGTGCCAGCAGGAGGACAGGGACCTACGAGCAGTACGTC. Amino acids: CASRRTGTYEQYV.

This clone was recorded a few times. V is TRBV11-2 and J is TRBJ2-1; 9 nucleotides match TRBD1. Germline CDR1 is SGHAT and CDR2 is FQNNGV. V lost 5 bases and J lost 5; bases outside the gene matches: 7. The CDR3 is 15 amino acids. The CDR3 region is CASSRDRGSHNEQFF. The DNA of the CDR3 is TGTGCCAGCAGCCGAGACAGGGGGTCCCACAATGAGCAGTTCTTC.

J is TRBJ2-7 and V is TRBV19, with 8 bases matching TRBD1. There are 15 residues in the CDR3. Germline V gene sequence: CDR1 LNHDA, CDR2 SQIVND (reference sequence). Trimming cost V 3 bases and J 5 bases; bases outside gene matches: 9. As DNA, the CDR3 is TGTGCCAGTAGTATCCGGGCAGGGGGCCCCCACGAGCAGTACTTC. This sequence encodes CASSIRAGGPHEQYF. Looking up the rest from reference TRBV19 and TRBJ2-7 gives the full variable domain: DGGITQSPKYLFRKEGQNVTLSCEQNLNHDAMYWYRQDPGQGLRLIYYSQIVNDFQKGDIAEGYSVSREKKESFPLTVTSAQKNPTAFYLCASSIRAGGPHEQYFGPGTRLTVT.

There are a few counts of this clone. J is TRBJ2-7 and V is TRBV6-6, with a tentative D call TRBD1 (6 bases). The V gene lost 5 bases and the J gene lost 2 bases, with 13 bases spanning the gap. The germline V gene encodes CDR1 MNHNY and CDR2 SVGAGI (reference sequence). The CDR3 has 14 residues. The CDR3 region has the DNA TGTGCCAGCAGTAGGGGGAGCGGAGCCTACGAGCAGTACGTC. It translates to CASSRGSGAYEQYV.

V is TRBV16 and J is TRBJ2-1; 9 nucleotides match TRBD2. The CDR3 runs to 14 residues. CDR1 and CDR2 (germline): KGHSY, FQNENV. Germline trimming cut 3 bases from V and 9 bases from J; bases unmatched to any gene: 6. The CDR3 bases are TGTGCCAGCAGCCAGGGACTAGCCCACGGTGAGCAGTTCTTC. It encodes CASSQGLAHGEQFF.

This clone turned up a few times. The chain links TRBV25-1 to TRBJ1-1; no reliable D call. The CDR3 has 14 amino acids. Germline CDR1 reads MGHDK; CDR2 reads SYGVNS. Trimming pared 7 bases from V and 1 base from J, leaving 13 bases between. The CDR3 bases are TGTGCCAGCACTCCTGGGCAGAGGAACACTGAAGCTTTCTTT. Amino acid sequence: CASTPGQRNTEAFF.

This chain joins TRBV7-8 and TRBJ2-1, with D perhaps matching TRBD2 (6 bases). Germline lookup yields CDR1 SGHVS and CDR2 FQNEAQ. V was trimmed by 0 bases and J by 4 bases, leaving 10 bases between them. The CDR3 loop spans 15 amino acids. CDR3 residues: CASSLAAGKYNEQFF. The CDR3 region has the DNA TGTGCCAGCAGCTTAGCGGCGGGAAAGTACAATGAGCAGTTCTTC.

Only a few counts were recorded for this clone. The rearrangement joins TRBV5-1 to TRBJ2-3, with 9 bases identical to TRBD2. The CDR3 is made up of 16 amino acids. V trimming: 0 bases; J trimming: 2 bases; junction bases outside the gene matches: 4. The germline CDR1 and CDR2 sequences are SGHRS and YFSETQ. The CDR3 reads CASSLGSGRTTDTQYF. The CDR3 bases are TGCGCCAGCAGCTTGGGCAGCGGGAGGACCACAGATACGCAGTATTTT.

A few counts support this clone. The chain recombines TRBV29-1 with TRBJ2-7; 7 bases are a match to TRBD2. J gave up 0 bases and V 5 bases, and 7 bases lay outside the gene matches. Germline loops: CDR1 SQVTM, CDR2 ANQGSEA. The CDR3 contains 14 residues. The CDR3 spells CSVLGGGSSYEQYF. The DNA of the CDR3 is TGCAGCGTTCTGGGCGGCGGGAGCTCCTACGAGCAGTACTTC.

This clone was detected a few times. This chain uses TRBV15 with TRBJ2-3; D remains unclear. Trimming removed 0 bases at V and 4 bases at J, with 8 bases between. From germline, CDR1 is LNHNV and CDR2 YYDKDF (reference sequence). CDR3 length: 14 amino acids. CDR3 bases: TGTGCCACCAGCAGAGATCATCGAGCAGATACGCAGTATTTT. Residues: CATSRDHRADTQYF.

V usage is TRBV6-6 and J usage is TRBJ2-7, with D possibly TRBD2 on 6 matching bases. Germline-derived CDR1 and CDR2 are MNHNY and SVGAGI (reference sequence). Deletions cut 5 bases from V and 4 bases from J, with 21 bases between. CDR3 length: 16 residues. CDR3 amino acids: CASSPGRGRTTYEQYV. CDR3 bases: TGTGCCAGCAGTCCAGGCCGGGGACGGACTACTTACGAGCAGTACGTC.

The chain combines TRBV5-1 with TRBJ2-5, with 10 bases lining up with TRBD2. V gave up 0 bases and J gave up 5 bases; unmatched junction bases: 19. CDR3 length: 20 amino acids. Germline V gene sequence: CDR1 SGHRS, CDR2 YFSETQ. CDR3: CASSLVSAGGLATLRETQYF. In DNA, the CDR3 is TGCGCCAGCAGCTTGGTAAGCGCTGGGGGACTAGCGACCTTGCGGGAGACCCAGTACTTC.

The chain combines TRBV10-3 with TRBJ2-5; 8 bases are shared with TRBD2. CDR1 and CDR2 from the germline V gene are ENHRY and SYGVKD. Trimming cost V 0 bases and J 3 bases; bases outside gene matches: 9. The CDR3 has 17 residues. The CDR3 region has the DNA TGTGCCATCAGTGAGTCGTGGGCGGGAGGAGGAAAAGAGACCCAGTACTTC. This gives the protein CAISESWAGGGKETQYF.

CDR3 sequence: CASIIPVTGHEQYF. The CDR3 DNA reads TGTGCCAGCATAATTCCCGTGACAGGGCACGAGCAGTACTTC. The J gene is TRBJ2-7, the V gene TRBV6-4; 7 bases align to TRBD1. J gave up 5 bases and V 7 bases, and 11 bases lay outside the gene matches. Germline CDR1 MRHNA, CDR2 SNTAGT. This CDR3 comprises 14 residues.

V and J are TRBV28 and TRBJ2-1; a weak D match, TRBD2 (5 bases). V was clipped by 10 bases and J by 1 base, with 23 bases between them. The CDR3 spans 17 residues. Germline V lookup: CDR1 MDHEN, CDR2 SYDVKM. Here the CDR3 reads CATKDFASVYSYNEQFF. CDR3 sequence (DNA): TGTGCCACCAAGGACTTCGCAAGCGTCTATTCCTACAATGAGCAGTTCTTC.

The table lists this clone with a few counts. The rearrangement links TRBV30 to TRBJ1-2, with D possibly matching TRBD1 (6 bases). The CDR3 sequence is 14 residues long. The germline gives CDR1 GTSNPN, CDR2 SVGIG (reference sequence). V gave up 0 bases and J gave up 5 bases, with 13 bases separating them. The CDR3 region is CAWSVGTRGYGYTF. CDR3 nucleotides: TGTGCCTGGAGTGTGGGGACAAGAGGATATGGCTACACCTTC.

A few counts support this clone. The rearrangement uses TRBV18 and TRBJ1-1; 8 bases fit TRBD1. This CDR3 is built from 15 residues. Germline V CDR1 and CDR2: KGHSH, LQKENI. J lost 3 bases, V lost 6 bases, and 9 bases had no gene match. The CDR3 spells CASSLGQGMDTEAFF. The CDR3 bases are TGTGCCAGCTCCCTTGGACAGGGAATGGACACTGAAGCTTTCTTT.